This T cell receptor beta chain was captured by sequencing in a study of blood T cell repertoires in COVID-19. Study information: T cells, B-cell-depleted T cells, or PBMCs provided the cDNA or gDNA that served as material.

The CDR3 has 16 amino acids. With V trimmed by 4 bases and J by 5 bases, 12 bases remained unmatched. Germline-derived CDR1 and CDR2 are SGDLS and YYNGEE. This clone appeared a single time. Cohort placement rested on clinical history that participants reported themselves. Recovery among Cohort 3 donors was established by two negative PCRs, clearance, or symptom resolution. This table comes from immunoSEQ multiplex PCR, and its TCRdb copy is limited to in-frame clones, with some not included. In the table there are 500,000 or so clones, 87% of which are singletons. The sequence derives from a woman aged 18-35 years who had recovered from COVID-19. The rearrangement joins TRBV9 to TRBJ1-1, with TRBD1 matching 9 bases. Sample: PBMCs or T cells enriched from blood (not recorded which). CDR3 coding DNA: TGTGCCAGCAGCCTTACGGACAGGGGCGTAAGTACTGAAGCTTTCTTT. This codes for CASSLTDRGVSTEAFF.